The T cell receptor beta chain under discussion was sequenced for a study of T cells in Graves' hyperthyroidism and ophthalmopathy. Diagnosing involved the use of clinical symptoms, serum thyroxine and TRAb, thyroid ultrasound and orbital computed tomography. V was clipped by 6 bases and J by 7 bases, with 12 bases between them. Germline V gene data show CDR1 as SGHAT and CDR2 as FQDESV (reference sequence). The CDR3 length is 13 residues. Amplification of TCR beta CDR3 regions was performed using RNA transcripts as template. Initially, a first-round RT-PCR of the TCR CDR3 employed the HTBI primer set. Each CDR3 protein is one row after TCRdb ran MiXCR on the multiplex PCR reads. The sample carries 300,000 to 400,000 distinct CDR3 sequences, roughly 15% recorded once. Many counts were recorded for this clonotype.

Sequencing was done on a sample of blood. This clonotype originated in a woman aged 30 to 39 with Graves' ophthalmopathy. The chain combines TRBV11-1 with TRBJ2-2, with D maybe TRBD2 (5 bases). CDR3 loop: CASSQPGGGELFF. The CDR3 DNA is TGTGCCAGCAGTCAACCAGGAGGCGGGGAGCTGTTTTTT.